The 18 T cell receptor beta chains presented below share a single source sample, sequenced in a study of T-cell reconstitution after alpha-beta-depleted transplantation in children. During its preparation, the TCRbeta library received unique molecular identifiers. TCRdb re-called the PCR reads through MiXCR, storing one row per CDR3 protein. The table includes hundreds of thousands of distinct CDR3 sequences, approximately 12% detected once. The source was PBMCs, mostly from graft donor cells, collected 360 days after TCRalphabeta/CD19-depleted stem cell transplant. These receptors all come from a male patient between 5 and 17 years old who had a stem cell transplant for acute myeloid leukemia, so the T cells may come from the graft donor.

The chain carries TRBV5-6 and TRBJ1-1; no reliable D call. The germline V gene encodes CDR1 SGHDT and CDR2 YYEEEE. This CDR3 contains 13 residues. The V gene lost 0 bases and the J gene lost 7 bases, with 10 bases spanning the gap. The CDR3 bases are TGTGCCAGCAGCTTGGTCGCCCTCGGTGAAGCTTTCTTT. As protein: CASSLVALGEAFF.

This clonotype was detected only a few times. The CDR3 DNA reads TGTGCCAGCTCAAACAGGGGCATTAATGAAAAACTGTTTTTT. Its translation is CASSNRGINEKLFF. The chain carries TRBV18 and TRBJ1-4, with 7 bases matching TRBD1. Trimming at V came to 5 bases and at J to 4 bases, leaving 4 bases not matched to a gene. The CDR3 has 14 amino acids. Germline CDR1 reads KGHSH; CDR2 reads LQKENI.

This clonotype was counted between two and nine times. The chain joins TRBV5-1 to TRBJ2-7, with 9 bases that match TRBD2. The CDR3 contains 16 residues. The V segment lost 0 bases and the J segment 0 bases; nucleotides outside the gene matches: 4. Germline-derived CDR1 and CDR2 are SGHRS and YFSETQ. The CDR3 DNA sequence: TGCGCCAGCAGCTTGGATAGACTAGCGGTCTCCTACGAGCAGTACTTC. As protein: CASSLDRLAVSYEQYF.

This clonotype has more than one count but fewer than ten. The CDR3 reads CASTNARPVRFRNEQYF. The CDR3, as DNA: TGTGCCAGCACCAATGCCCGACCGGTACGGTTTCGAAACGAGCAGTACTTC. The chain is built from TRBV5-6 and TRBJ2-7; no clear D gene. Trimming shortened V by 6 bases and J by 5 bases, and 27 bases separated the two germline ends. The CDR3 length is 17 residues. Germline assignment: CDR1 SGHDT and CDR2 YYEEEE.

This clonotype was observed many times. One junction end does not reproduce the germline sequence, and a read error may be involved. This chain connects TRBV4-3 to TRBJ2-3; D is unclear. The CDR3 contains 16 residues. Germline assignment: CDR1 LGHNA and CDR2 YSLEER. The CDR3 spells CASTQTPALYQDTQYF. The CDR3 DNA is TGCGCCAGCACCCAAACACCTGCACTATATCAAGATACGCAGTATTTT.

This clonotype has a count of ten or more. The chain is built from TRBV18 and TRBJ2-2, with D tentatively TRBD1 (5 bases). The V gene's germline CDR1 is KGHSH and CDR2 LQKENI. The CDR3 length is 14 residues. The ends were cut back, 3 bases at V and 4 bases at J, with 9 bases in the middle. For the CDR3, the DNA is TGTGCCAGCTCACCCCAGGGCCCCACCGGGGAGCTGTTTTTT. Translated: CASSPQGPTGELFF.

The table lists this clonotype with many counts. V is TRBV7-2 and J is TRBJ1-5, with a weak D call TRBD1 (6 bases). V dropped 1 base and J dropped 4 bases, with 14 bases sitting between them. The V gene's germline CDR1 is SGHTA and CDR2 FQGNSA. The CDR3 is made up of 16 amino acids. CDR3 residues: CASSLGFLTGNQPQHF. The CDR3 DNA sequence: TGTGCCAGCAGCTTAGGCTTCCTAACAGGGAATCAGCCCCAGCATTTT.

This clonotype has just a few counts. This chain uses TRBV10-3 with TRBJ2-1, with 10 bases that match TRBD2. In germline, CDR1 is ENHRY, CDR2 SYGVKD. Trimming at V came to 3 bases and at J to 4 bases, leaving 6 bases not matched to a gene. This CDR3 is 16 amino acids long. CDR3: CAISDSGTSAYNEQFF. CDR3 nucleotides: TGTGCCATCAGTGACTCCGGGACTAGCGCGTACAATGAGCAGTTCTTC.

This clonotype turned up a few times. V gene TRBV20-1 combines with J gene TRBJ2-7, with D unclear. The ends were cut back, 3 bases at V and 2 bases at J, with 8 bases in the middle. This CDR3 spans 12 amino acids. Germline CDR1 DFQATT, CDR2 SNEGSKA (reference sequence). The CDR3 loop is CSASLLPYEQYV. Written as DNA, the CDR3 is TGCAGTGCTAGCTTGTTACCCTACGAGCAGTACGTC.

The V gene is TRBV12-3 or TRBV12-4, the J gene TRBJ2-4; D call uncertain. The CDR3 spans 14 residues. The V and J ends lost 6 bases and 0 bases respectively, with 9 bases between them. CDR3 in DNA: TGTGCCAGCAGCCCACACCCAGCCAAAAACATTCAGTACTTC. Its translation: CASSPHPAKNIQYF.

This rearrangement joins TRBV11-2 to TRBJ1-5; TRBD1 matches 7 bases. The germline V gene encodes CDR1 SGHAT and CDR2 FQNNGV. This CDR3 is 16 amino acids long. V lost 4 bases and J lost 3; bases outside the gene matches: 9. This CDR3 is CASSSTRGTANQPQHF. CDR3 DNA sequence: TGTGCCAGCAGCTCCACCCGCGGGACAGCCAATCAGCCCCAGCATTTT.

The V gene is TRBV28, the J gene TRBJ2-7; 11 bases agree with TRBD2. Losses at the gene ends were 3 bases for V and 8 bases for J; bases not matched to a gene: 6. The CDR3 is 14 residues long. Germline CDR1 MDHEN, CDR2 SYDVKM. The CDR3 DNA follows: TGTGCCAGCAGTTTCCGACGACTAGCGGGACAGCAGTACTTC. Residues: CASSFRRLAGQQYF.

This clonotype was seen a few times. J is TRBJ2-3 and V is TRBV5-1; D assignment may be TRBD1 or TRBD2 (5 bases each). Trimming stripped 5 bases from V and 6 bases from J, with 13 bases between. CDR1 is SGHRS and CDR2 is YFSETQ in the germline V gene. This CDR3 has 13 residues. CDR3 loop: CASRQPGTDTQYF. CDR3 DNA: TGCGCCAGCAGGCAGCCAGGGACGGATACGCAGTATTTT.

This clonotype was observed at least ten times. The chain links TRBV28 to TRBJ1-2; TRBD1 might be the D (5 bases). The CDR3 has 12 residues. Germline V lookup: CDR1 MDHEN, CDR2 SYDVKM. The V end lost 5 bases, the J end lost 8 bases, and 12 bases lay between the germline ends. This CDR3 is CASSLWDFGYTF. The DNA for the CDR3 is TGTGCCAGCAGTCTCTGGGACTTCGGCTACACCTTC.

The chain joins TRBV25-1 to TRBJ2-7; 9 nucleotides align to TRBD1. Germline loops: CDR1 MGHDK, CDR2 SYGVNS. The CDR3 has 16 residues. V was clipped by 1 base and J by 2 bases; unmatched bases: 6. As DNA, the CDR3 is TGTGCCAGCAGTGAATCCACCGGGACAGGGCCCTACGAGCAGTACTTC. It yields the protein CASSESTGTGPYEQYF.

This chain links TRBV11-2 with TRBJ1-1; no definite D call. Germline-derived CDR1 and CDR2 are SGHAT and FQNNGV. Trimming removed 10 bases at V and 5 bases at J, with 17 bases between. The CDR3 runs to 13 residues. This CDR3 reads CATGERAGTEAFF. As DNA, the CDR3 is TGTGCCACCGGGGAAAGGGCGGGGACTGAAGCTTTCTTT.

The chain links TRBV18 to TRBJ2-5; D is unresolved. The CDR3 consists of 15 residues. Germline V gene lookup returns CDR1 KGHSH and CDR2 LQKENI. V dropped 3 bases and J dropped 6 bases, with 17 bases sitting between them. The CDR3 DNA sequence: TGTGCCAGCTCACCTGTGCGAACAGCCGAGAAGACCCAGTACTTC. Its protein product is CASSPVRTAEKTQYF.

This clonotype was counted a few times. The genes are TRBV5-1 and TRBJ2-1, with 7 bases identical to TRBD2. CDR1 is SGHRS, CDR2 YFSETQ, per germline. The V gene end was trimmed by 2 bases and the J gene end by 6 bases; junction bases not matched to a gene: 5. The CDR3 loop spans 14 amino acids. The CDR3 protein is CASSFQRDVNEQFF. CDR3 sequence (DNA): TGCGCCAGCAGCTTCCAGCGGGACGTCAATGAGCAGTTCTTC.